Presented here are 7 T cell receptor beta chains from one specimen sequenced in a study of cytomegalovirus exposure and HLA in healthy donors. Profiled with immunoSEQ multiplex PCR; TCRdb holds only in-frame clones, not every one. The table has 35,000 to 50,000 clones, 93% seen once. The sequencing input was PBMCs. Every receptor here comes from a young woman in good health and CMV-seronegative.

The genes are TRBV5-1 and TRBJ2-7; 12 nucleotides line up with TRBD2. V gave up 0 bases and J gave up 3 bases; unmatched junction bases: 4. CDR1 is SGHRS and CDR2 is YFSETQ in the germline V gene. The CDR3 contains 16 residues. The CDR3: CASSLGLAGENYEQYF. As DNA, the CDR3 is TGCGCCAGCAGCTTGGGACTAGCGGGAGAAAACTACGAGCAGTACTTC.

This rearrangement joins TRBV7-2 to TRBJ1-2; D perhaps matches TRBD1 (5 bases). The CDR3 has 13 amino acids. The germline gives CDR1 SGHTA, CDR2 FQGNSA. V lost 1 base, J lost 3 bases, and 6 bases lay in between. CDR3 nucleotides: TGTGCCAGCAGCTTAGGACAGCACTATGGCTACACCTTC. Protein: CASSLGQHYGYTF.

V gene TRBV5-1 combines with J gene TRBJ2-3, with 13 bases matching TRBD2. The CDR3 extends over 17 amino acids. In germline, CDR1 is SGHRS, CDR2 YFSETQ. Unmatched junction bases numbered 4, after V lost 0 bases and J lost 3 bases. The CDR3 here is CASSLGLAGGMTDTQYF. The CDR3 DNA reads TGCGCCAGCAGCTTGGGACTAGCGGGGGGCATGACAGATACGCAGTATTTT.

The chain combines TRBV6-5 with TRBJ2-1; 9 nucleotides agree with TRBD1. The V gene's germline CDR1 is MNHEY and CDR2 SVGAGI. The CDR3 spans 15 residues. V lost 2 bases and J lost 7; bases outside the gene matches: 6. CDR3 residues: CASSYLGQGRNEQFF. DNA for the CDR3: TGTGCCAGCAGTTACCTCGGACAGGGGAGGAATGAGCAGTTCTTC.

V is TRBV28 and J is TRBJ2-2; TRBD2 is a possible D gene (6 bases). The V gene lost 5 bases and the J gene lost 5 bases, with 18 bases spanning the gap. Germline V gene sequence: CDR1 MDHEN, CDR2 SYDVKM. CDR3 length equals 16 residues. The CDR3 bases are TGTGCCAGCAGTCTGGCCTCTAAACTAGCTACCGGGGAGCTGTTTTTT. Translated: CASSLASKLATGELFF.

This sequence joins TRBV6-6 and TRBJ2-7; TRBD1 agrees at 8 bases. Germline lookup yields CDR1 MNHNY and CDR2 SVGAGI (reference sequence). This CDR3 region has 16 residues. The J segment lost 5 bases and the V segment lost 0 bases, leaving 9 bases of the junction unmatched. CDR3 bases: TGTGCCAGCAGTTACTCGCGGACAGGGCTTTTCCACGAGCAGTACTTC. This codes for CASSYSRTGLFHEQYF.

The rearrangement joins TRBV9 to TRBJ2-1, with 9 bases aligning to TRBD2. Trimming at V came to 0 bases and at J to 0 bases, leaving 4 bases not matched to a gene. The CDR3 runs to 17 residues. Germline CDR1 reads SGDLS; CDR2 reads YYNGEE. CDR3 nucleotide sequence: TGTGCCAGCAGCGTAGGCCCTAGCGGGACCTCCTACAATGAGCAGTTCTTC. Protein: CASSVGPSGTSYNEQFF.